These T cell receptor beta chains were read from a single sample in a study of graft-versus-host responses after intestinal transplantation. Clones were sequenced by immunoSEQ multiplex PCR, and TCRdb holds only the in-frame ones, with some missing. Found here are 21,000 or so clones, 56% of them singletons; the top ten hold approximately 1%. The sample in question was alloreactive CD4+ T cells from a mixed lymphocyte reaction culture, obtained before intestinal transplant. The receptors shown here come from a human patient who received an intestinal transplant. Each CDR3 is given with its conserved first and last residue. A D gene is named only where the DNA matches it firmly. Clone size is stated in some rows and not others, as once, few, many or a class when expanded.

d_call: NA; j_call: TRBJ2-6; v_call: TRBV28; clone_size: NA; cdr3_nt: TGTGCCAGCAGTTTGGCAGGGGTCGGGGCCAACGTCCTGACTTTC; cdr3_aa: CASSLAGVGANVLTF
d_call: TRBD2; j_call: TRBJ2-1; v_call: TRBV5-1; clone_size: NA; cdr3_nt: TGCGCCAGCAGCGCGCTAGCGGGGTCCTACAATGAGCAGTTCTTC; cdr3_aa: CASSALAGSYNEQFF
d_call: NA; j_call: TRBJ1-3; v_call: TRBV6-6; clone_size: NA; cdr3_nt: TGTGCCAGCAACTTCTCTGGAAACACCATATATTTT; cdr3_aa: CASNFSGNTIYF
d_call: TRBD2; j_call: TRBJ2-1; v_call: TRBV2; clone_size: NA; cdr3_nt: TGTGCCAGCAGTGTAGCTAGCGGGAGGTACAATGAGCAGTTCTTC; cdr3_aa: CASSVASGRYNEQFF
d_call: NA; j_call: TRBJ2-1; v_call: TRBV28; clone_size: NA; cdr3_nt: TGTGCCAGCACCATTTGGGGGAACAGGGATGAGCAGTTCTTC; cdr3_aa: CASTIWGNRDEQFF
d_call: TRBD1; j_call: TRBJ1-5; v_call: TRBV5-5; clone_size: NA; cdr3_nt: TGTGCCAGCAGATTGACAGGGAATCAGCCCCAGCATTTT; cdr3_aa: CASRLTGNQPQHF
d_call: NA; j_call: TRBJ1-6; v_call: TRBV2; clone_size: NA; cdr3_nt: TGTGCCAGCGGGGCTAGGGGTATGAATTCACCCCTCCACTTT; cdr3_aa: CASGARGMNSPLHF
d_call: TRBD2; j_call: TRBJ2-2; v_call: TRBV7-3; clone_size: once; cdr3_nt: TGTGCCAGCAGGACTAGCGGGGCGATGTTTTTT; cdr3_aa: CASRTSGAMFF
d_call: TRBD2; j_call: TRBJ2-1; v_call: TRBV6-5; clone_size: few; cdr3_nt: TGTGCCAGCAGGTCGAGCGGGGGGGCCTACAATGAGCAGTTCTTC; cdr3_aa: CASRSSGGAYNEQFF
d_call: NA; j_call: TRBJ2-7; v_call: TRBV6-5; clone_size: medium-sized; cdr3_nt: TGTGCCAGCAGTTACGTGGGACAAAGCTACGAGCAGTACTTC; cdr3_aa: CASSYVGQSYEQYF